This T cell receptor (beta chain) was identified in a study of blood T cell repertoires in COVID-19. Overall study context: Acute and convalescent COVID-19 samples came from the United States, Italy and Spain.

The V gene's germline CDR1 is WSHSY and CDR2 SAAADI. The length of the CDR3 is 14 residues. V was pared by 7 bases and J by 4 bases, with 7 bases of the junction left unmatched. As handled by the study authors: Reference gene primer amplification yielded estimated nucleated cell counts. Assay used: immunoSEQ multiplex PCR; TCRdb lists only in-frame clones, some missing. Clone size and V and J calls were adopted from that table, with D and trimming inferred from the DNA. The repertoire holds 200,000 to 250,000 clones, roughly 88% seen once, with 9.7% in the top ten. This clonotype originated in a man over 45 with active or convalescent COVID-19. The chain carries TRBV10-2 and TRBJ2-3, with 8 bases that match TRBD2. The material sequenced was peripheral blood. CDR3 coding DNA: TGCGCCAGCACCCGTGGCGGGGGGCCAGATACGCAGTATTTT. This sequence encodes CASTRGGGPDTQYF.